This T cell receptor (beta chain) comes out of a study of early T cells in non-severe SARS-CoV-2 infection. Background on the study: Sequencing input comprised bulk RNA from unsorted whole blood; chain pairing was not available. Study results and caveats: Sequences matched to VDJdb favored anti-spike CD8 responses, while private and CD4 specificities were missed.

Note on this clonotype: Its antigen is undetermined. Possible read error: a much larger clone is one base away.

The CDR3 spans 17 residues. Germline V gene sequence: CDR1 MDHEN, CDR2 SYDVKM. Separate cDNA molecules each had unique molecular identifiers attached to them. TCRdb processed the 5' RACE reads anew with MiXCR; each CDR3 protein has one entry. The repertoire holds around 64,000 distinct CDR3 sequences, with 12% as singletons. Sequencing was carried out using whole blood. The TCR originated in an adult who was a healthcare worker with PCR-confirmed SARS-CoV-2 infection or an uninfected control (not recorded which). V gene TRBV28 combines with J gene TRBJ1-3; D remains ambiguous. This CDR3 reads CARSSHSRINSGNTIYF. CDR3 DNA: TGTGCCCGCAGTTCCCACTCGAGGATAAACTCTGGAAACACCATATATTTT.